Listed below are T cell receptor beta chains from one sample, sequenced in a study of blood T cell repertoires in COVID-19. Libraries were prepared by immunoSEQ multiplex PCR; TCRdb keeps only in-frame clonotypes and omits some of them. The sample consists of about 200,000 clones, 75% to 90% of them appearing once. The sequenced sample was peripheral blood. These receptors came from a man aged 55 to 70 with acute or convalescent COVID-19. Both conserved end residues are part of each CDR3. D genes are given only for firm matches. Clone size, where shown, is once, few, many, or a class for clones that have expanded.

>-|16|TRBJ1-6|TRBD1|TRBV7-3
CASSLKGQAYNSPLHF
TGTGCCAGCAGCTTAAAGGGACAGGCATATAATTCACCCCTCCACTTT
>few|15|TRBJ1-2|TRBD1|TRBV4-3
CASRPRTGGSGGYTF
TGCGCCAGCAGACCACGGACAGGGGGGTCGGGTGGCTACACCTTC
>-|10|TRBJ1-1|TRBD1|TRBV29-1
CSGDRVGAFF
TGCAGCGGAGACAGGGTAGGCGCTTTCTTT
>-|16|TRBJ2-3|-|TRBV11-2
CASSLDRGGGTDTQYF
TGTGCCAGCAGCTTAGATCGCGGGGGCGGCACAGATACGCAGTATTTT
>many|15|TRBJ2-1|-|TRBV27
CASSLSGPPYNEQFF
TGTGCCAGCAGTTTAAGCGGGCCCCCCTACAATGAGCAGTTCTTC
>-|12|TRBJ1-2|-|TRBV30
CAWSGFNYGYTF
TGTGCCTGGTCAGGATTTAACTATGGCTACACCTTC
>-|12|TRBJ1-2|-|TRBV5-6
CASSEGNYGYTF
TGTGCCAGCAGTGAGGGAAACTATGGCTACACCTTC
>-|12|TRBJ1-2|-|TRBV12-3/TRBV12-4
CASSLMGGGYTF
TGTGCCAGCAGTTTAATGGGAGGTGGCTACACCTTC
>-|18|TRBJ1-1|-|TRBV7-3
CASSLTHGTGRMNTEAFF
TGTGCCAGCAGCTTAACCCACGGGACTGGTCGCATGAACACTGAAGCTTTCTTT
>few|15|TRBJ1-1|TRBD1|TRBV19
CASSIGGTGNTEAFF
TGTGCCAGTAGTATCGGCGGGACAGGCAACACTGAAGCTTTCTTT
>-|15|TRBJ2-5|TRBD1|TRBV3-1/TRBV3-2
CASSSRDREGETQYF
TGTGCCAGCAGCTCCCGGGACAGGGAGGGGGAGACCCAGTACTTC
>-|16|TRBJ2-6|-|TRBV4-3
CASSPVDLPGANVLTF
TGCGCCAGCAGCCCCGTCGACTTGCCCGGGGCCAACGTCCTGACTTTC
>-|13|TRBJ2-7|TRBD1|TRBV6-4
CASSDGTGREQYF
TGTGCCAGCAGTGACGGGACAGGGCGCGAGCAGTACTTC
>few|11|TRBJ1-3|-|TRBV25-1
CASRRENTIYF
TGTGCCAGCAGGAGGGAGAACACCATATATTTT
>-|15|TRBJ2-1|TRBD2|TRBV9
CASSVMAGAYNEQFF
TGTGCCAGCAGCGTTATGGCGGGAGCCTACAATGAGCAGTTCTTC
>-|16|TRBJ2-3|TRBD1|TRBV10-3
CAISEQPGQGADTQYF
TGTGCCATCAGTGAACAACCGGGACAGGGCGCAGATACGCAGTATTTT
>-|15|TRBJ2-7|TRBD1|TRBV15
CATSRGKTGLYEQYF
TGTGCCACCAGCAGAGGAAAGACAGGGCTGTACGAGCAGTACTTC
>-|14|TRBJ1-2|-|TRBV4-3
CASSQQGLADGYTF
TGCGCCAGCAGCCAACAGGGTTTAGCGGATGGCTACACCTTC
>many|14|TRBJ2-1|TRBD2|TRBV27
CASSISGRANEQFF
TGTGCCAGCTCAATTAGCGGGAGGGCCAATGAGCAGTTCTTC
>-|18|TRBJ1-5|-|TRBV30
CAWSDTKGGIGSNQPQHF
TGTGCCTGGAGTGACACCAAAGGAGGGATCGGGAGCAATCAGCCCCAGCATTTT
>once|15|TRBJ2-1|TRBD2|TRBV5-1
CASGTGTSGYNEQFF
TGCGCCAGCGGCACCGGGACTAGCGGTTACAATGAGCAGTTCTTC
>-|13|TRBJ1-4|-|TRBV12-5
CASGLSGDEKLFF
TGTGCTAGTGGTTTGTCAGGGGATGAAAAACTGTTTTTT
>-|15|TRBJ1-3|-|TRBV9
CASSVGGSSGNTIYF
TGTGCCAGCAGCGTAGGGGGCAGCTCTGGAAACACCATATATTTT
>once|15|TRBJ2-5|TRBD1|TRBV7-2
CASSLGETGVETQYF
TGTGCCAGCAGCTTAGGGGAGACAGGGGTGGAGACCCAGTACTTC
>-|13|TRBJ1-2|-|TRBV9
CASSVGGDYGYTF
TGTGCCAGCAGCGTCGGCGGAGACTATGGCTACACCTTC
>once|13|TRBJ2-7|-|TRBV13
CASSFGHEREQYF
TGTGCCAGCAGCTTCGGACATGAACGCGAGCAGTACTTC
>-|15|TRBJ2-2|-|TRBV12-5
CASGSRDIRTGELFF
TGTGCTAGTGGTTCACGGGACATTAGGACCGGGGAGCTGTTTTTT
>once|16|TRBJ2-1|-|TRBV5-4
CASSPATGVSWNEQFF
TGTGCCAGCAGCCCCGCAACCGGGGTAAGTTGGAATGAGCAGTTCTTC
>-|12|TRBJ2-1|TRBD1|TRBV19
CASSITTGYAFF
TGTGCCAGTAGTATTACGACAGGGTACGCGTTCTTC
>-|14|TRBJ1-1|-|TRBV7-3
CASSLTRVNTEAFF
TGTGCCAGCAGCTTAACGAGAGTGAACACTGAAGCTTTCTTT
>-|15|TRBJ2-7|TRBD1|TRBV4-1
CATSPGQGASYEQYF
TGCGCCACCTCCCCTGGACAGGGGGCCTCCTACGAGCAGTACTTC
>-|12|TRBJ1-1|-|TRBV18
CASSFPDTEAFF
TGTGCCAGCTCATTTCCCGACACTGAAGCTTTCTTT
>-|15|TRBJ2-3|TRBD2|TRBV7-3
CASSLQAGVTDTQYF
TGTGCCAGCAGCTTACAAGCGGGGGTCACAGATACGCAGTATTTT
>-|15|TRBJ2-5|-|TRBV24-1
CATSDALALKETQYF
TGTGCCACCAGTGATGCCCTTGCTCTAAAAGAGACCCAGTACTTC
>-|14|TRBJ1-2|TRBD1|TRBV3-1/TRBV3-2
CASSQVAPGGGYTF
TGTGCCAGCAGCCAAGTTGCTCCAGGGGGCGGCTACACCTTC
>-|17|TRBJ1-1|TRBD1|TRBV3-1/TRBV3-2
CASSQGGTGYMNTEAFF
TGTGCCAGCAGCCAAGGGGGGACAGGGTACATGAACACTGAAGCTTTCTTT
>few|14|TRBJ1-5|-|TRBV3-1/TRBV3-2
CASSQASRGSAQHF
TGTGCCAGCAGCCAAGCTTCCCGGGGATCGGCCCAGCATTTT
>few|14|TRBJ1-1|-|TRBV27
CASTLRGGNTEAFF
TGTGCCAGCACCTTACGGGGAGGGAACACTGAAGCTTTCTTT
>once|16|TRBJ2-7|TRBD1|TRBV9
CASSVSPTGGPYEQYF
TGTGCCAGCAGCGTAAGTCCGACAGGGGGTCCCTACGAGCAGTACTTC
>-|15|TRBJ2-1|TRBD1|TRBV12-5
CASGTGTGPYNEQFF
TGTGCTAGTGGGACCGGGACAGGGCCCTACAATGAGCAGTTCTTC
>-|15|TRBJ2-7|TRBD2|TRBV4-1
CASSRGTSGTYEQYF
TGCGCCAGCAGCCGCGGGACTAGCGGAACCTACGAGCAGTACTTC
>-|15|TRBJ2-3|-|TRBV5-6
CASSSSIAARDTQYF
TGTGCCAGCAGCTCCTCGATAGCGGCACGGGATACGCAGTATTTT
>-|17|TRBJ2-1|TRBD2|TRBV19
CASRTLLTSGPYNEQFF
TGTGCCAGTAGAACTCTACTGACTAGCGGGCCCTACAATGAGCAGTTCTTC
>-|14|TRBJ2-1|TRBD1|TRBV25-1
CAVGRDRGDNEQFF
TGTGCGGTGGGCAGGGACAGGGGGGACAATGAGCAGTTCTTC
>once|13|TRBJ1-2|TRBD1|TRBV5-4
CASSLRTGDGYTF
TGTGCCAGCAGCTTGAGGACAGGGGATGGCTACACCTTC
>-|16|TRBJ2-7|TRBD2|TRBV14
CASSRTSGGSSYEQYF
TGTGCCAGCAGCAGAACTAGCGGGGGGAGCTCCTACGAGCAGTACTTC
>-|15|TRBJ2-7|TRBD2|TRBV28
CATAHKRGIPYEQYF
TGTGCCACCGCACACAAGCGGGGGATTCCCTACGAGCAGTACTTC
>-|16|TRBJ1-1|TRBD1|TRBV4-1
CASSQIRTGENTEAFF
TGCGCCAGCAGCCAGATCAGGACAGGGGAGAACACTGAAGCTTTCTTT
>-|16|TRBJ1-2|TRBD1|TRBV4-1
CASSPMDRGEFYGYTF
TGCGCCAGCAGCCCTATGGACAGGGGCGAATTCTATGGCTACACCTTC
>-|18|TRBJ2-6|TRBD1|TRBV9
CASSGPGTGPSGANVLTF
TGTGCCAGCAGCGGTCCCGGGACAGGGCCTTCTGGGGCCAACGTCCTGACTTTC